This record covers a single TCR beta chain. The sample originates from a study of blood T cell repertoires in COVID-19. Study overall: Specimens from acute and convalescent COVID-19 originated in the United States, Italy and Spain. PBMCs, B-cell-depleted T cells, or T cells were the source of the cDNA or gDNA that made up the material.

Germline V CDR1 and CDR2: KGHSH, LQKENI. The CDR3 runs to 15 residues. J was trimmed by 1 base and V by 2 bases; bases with no gene match: 3. As originally analysed: Reference gene primer amplification in the assay estimated nucleated cell counts. Sequenced by immunoSEQ multiplex PCR; TCRdb stores in-frame clones only, minus some. That table furnishes V, J and clone size, whereas the DNA furnished D and trimming. The sample lists roughly 120,000 clones, approximately 84% occurring once. The sequenced material came from peripheral blood. This clonotype was sampled from a middle-aged woman with acute or convalescent COVID-19. The chain combines TRBV18 with TRBJ1-1; 8 nucleotides agree with TRBD1. CDR3 sequence reads: CASSPGQGGNTEAFF. The CDR3 DNA reads TGTGCCAGCTCACCAGGACAGGGCGGGAACACTGAAGCTTTCTTT.